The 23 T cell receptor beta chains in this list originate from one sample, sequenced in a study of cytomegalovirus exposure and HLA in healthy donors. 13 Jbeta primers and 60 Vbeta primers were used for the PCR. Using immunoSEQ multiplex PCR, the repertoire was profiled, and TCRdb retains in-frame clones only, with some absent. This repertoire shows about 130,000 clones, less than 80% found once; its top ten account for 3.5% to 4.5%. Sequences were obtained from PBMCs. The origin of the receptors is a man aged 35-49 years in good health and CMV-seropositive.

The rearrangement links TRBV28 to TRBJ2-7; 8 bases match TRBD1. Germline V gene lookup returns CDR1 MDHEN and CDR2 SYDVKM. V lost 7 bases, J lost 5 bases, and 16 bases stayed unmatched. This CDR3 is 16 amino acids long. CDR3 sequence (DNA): TGTGCCAGCAACCTTGACAGGGGAGGCCTTCCCAACGAGCAGTACTTC. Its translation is CASNLDRGGLPNEQYF.

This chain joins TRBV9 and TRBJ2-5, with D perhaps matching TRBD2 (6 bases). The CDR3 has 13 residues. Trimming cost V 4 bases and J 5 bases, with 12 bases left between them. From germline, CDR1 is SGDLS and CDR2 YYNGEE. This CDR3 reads CASSLMEGETQYF. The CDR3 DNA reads TGTGCCAGCAGCCTAATGGAGGGGGAGACCCAGTACTTC. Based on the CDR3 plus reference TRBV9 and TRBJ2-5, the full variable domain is DSGVTQTPKHLITATGQRVTLRCSPRSGDLSVYWYQQSLDQGLQFLIQYYNGEERAKGNILERFSAQQFPDLHSELNLSSLELGDSALYFCASSLMEGETQYFGPGTRLLVL.

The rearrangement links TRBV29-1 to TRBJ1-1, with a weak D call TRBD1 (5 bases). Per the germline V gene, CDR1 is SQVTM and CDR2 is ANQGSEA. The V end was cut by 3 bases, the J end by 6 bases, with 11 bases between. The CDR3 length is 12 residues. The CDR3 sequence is CSVEWGRSEAFF. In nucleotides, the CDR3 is TGCAGCGTTGAGTGGGGGAGGTCTGAAGCTTTCTTT. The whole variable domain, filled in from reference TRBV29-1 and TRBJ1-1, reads SAVISQKPSRDICQRGTSLTIQCQVDSQVTMMFWYRQQPGQSLTLIATANQGSEATYESGFVIDKFPISRPNLTFSTLTVSNMSPEDSSIYLCSVEWGRSEAFFGQGTRLTVV.

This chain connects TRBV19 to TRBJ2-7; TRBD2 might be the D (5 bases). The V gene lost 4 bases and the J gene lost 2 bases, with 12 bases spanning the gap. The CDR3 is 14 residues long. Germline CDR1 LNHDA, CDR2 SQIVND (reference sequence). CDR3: CASSTNDGTYEQYF. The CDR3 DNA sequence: TGTGCCAGTAGTACGAACGACGGGACCTACGAGCAGTACTTC.

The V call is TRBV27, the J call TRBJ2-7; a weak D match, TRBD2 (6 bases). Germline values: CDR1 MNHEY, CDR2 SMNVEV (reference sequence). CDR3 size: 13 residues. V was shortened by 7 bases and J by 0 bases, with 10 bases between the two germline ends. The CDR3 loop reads CASIRRGSYEQYF. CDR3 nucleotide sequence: TGTGCCAGCATCAGGCGGGGCTCCTACGAGCAGTACTTC.

CDR3 DNA sequence: TGCAGCGTAACCGGGACTGACACCGGGGAGCTGTTTTTT. This codes for CSVTGTDTGELFF. This rearrangement joins TRBV29-1 to TRBJ2-2, with D possibly being TRBD2 (6 bases). Trimming shortened V by 6 bases and J by 3 bases, and 11 bases separated the two germline ends. This CDR3 contains 13 residues. Germline CDR1 reads SQVTM; CDR2 reads ANQGSEA.

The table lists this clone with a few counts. CDR3 bases: TGTGCCAGCAGCCAAGGGGGACTAGAGTTCACCGGGGAGCTGTTTTTT. The encoded protein is CASSQGGLEFTGELFF. This sequence joins TRBV4-2 and TRBJ2-2, with 8 bases identical to TRBD2. This CDR3 has 16 amino acids. Germline CDR1 is LGHNA and CDR2 is YNFKEQ. J lost 4 bases, V lost 1 base, and 5 bases had no gene match.

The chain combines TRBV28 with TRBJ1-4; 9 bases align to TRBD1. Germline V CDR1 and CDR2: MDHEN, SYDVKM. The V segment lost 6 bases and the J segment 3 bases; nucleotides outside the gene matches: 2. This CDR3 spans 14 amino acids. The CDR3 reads CASRQGAANEKLFF. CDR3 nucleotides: TGTGCCAGCAGACAGGGGGCAGCTAATGAAAAACTGTTTTTT.

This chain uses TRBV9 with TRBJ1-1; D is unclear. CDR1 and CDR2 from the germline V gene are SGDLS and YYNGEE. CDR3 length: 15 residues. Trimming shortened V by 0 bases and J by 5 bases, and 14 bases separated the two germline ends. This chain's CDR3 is CASSVDGEDKTEAFF. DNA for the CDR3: TGTGCCAGCAGCGTAGACGGGGAGGATAAAACTGAAGCTTTCTTT.

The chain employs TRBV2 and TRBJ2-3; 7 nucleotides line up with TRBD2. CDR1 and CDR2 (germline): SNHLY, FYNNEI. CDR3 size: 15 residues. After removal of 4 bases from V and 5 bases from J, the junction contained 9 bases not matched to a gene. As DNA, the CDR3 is TGTGCCAGCAGTGCGCTTGCGGGGGTGGGAGATACGCAGTATTTT. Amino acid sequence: CASSALAGVGDTQYF.

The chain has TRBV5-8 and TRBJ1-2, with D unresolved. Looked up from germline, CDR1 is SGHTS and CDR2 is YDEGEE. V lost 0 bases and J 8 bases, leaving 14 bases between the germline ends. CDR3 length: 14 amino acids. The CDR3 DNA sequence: TGTGCCAGCAGCTTGGTCCGCCGGGGTAGCGGCTACACCTTC. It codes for CASSLVRRGSGYTF.

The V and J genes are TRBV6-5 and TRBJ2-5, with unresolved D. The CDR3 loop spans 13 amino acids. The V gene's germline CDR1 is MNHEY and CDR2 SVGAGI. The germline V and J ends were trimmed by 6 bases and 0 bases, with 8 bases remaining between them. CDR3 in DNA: TGTGCCAGCAGATCAACTAACCAAGAGACCCAGTACTTC. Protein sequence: CASRSTNQETQYF.

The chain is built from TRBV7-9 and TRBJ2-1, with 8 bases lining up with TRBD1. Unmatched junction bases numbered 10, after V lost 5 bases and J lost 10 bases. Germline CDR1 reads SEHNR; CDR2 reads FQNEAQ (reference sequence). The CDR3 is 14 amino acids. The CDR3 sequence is CASSAWTGLFEQFF. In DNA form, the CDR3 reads TGTGCCAGCAGCGCTTGGACAGGGCTCTTCGAGCAGTTCTTC.

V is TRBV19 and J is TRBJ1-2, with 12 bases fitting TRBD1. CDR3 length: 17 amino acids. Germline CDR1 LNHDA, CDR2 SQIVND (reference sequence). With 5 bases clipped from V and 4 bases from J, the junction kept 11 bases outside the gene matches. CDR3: CASSLWDRGRPGYGYTF. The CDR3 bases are TGTGCCAGTAGTCTGTGGGACAGGGGGCGCCCGGGCTATGGCTACACCTTC.

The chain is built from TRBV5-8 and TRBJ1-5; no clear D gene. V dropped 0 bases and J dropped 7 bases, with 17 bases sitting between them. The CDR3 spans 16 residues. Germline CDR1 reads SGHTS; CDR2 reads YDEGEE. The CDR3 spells CASSLGLIGLEQPQHF. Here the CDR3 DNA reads TGTGCCAGCAGCTTGGGATTAATAGGACTGGAGCAGCCCCAGCATTTT.

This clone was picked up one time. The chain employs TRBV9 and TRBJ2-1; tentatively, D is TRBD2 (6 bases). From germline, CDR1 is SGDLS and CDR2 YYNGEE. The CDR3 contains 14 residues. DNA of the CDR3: TGTCCCAAGGCGAGCGGGCGTCCCTACAATGAGCAGTTCTTC. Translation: CPKASGRPYNEQFF.

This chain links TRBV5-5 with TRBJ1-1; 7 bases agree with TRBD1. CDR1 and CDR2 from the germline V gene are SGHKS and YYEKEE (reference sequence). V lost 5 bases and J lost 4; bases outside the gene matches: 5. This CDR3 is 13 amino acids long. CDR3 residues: CASRLTGATEAFF. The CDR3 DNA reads TGTGCCAGCAGACTCACAGGGGCCACTGAAGCTTTCTTT. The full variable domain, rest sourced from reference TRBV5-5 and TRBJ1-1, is DAGVTQSPTHLIKTRGQQVTLRCSPISGHKSVSWYQQVLGQGPQFIFQYYEKEERGRGNFPDRFSARQFPNYSSELNVNALLLGDSALYLCASRLTGATEAFFGQGTRLTVV.

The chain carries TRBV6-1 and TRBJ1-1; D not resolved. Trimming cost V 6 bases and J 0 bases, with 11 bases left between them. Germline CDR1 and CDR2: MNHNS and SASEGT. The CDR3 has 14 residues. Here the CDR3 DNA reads TGTGCCAGCAGATCCTCCGTCTTGAACACTGAAGCTTTCTTT. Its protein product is CASRSSVLNTEAFF.

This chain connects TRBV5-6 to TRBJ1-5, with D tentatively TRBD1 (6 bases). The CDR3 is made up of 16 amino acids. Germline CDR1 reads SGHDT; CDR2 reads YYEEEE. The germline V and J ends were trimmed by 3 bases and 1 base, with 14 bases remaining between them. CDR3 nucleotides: TGTGCCAGCAGCTCAACAGGGATGGCGAGCAATCAGCCCCAGCATTTT. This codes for CASSSTGMASNQPQHF. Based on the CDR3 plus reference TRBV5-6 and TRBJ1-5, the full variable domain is DAGVTQSPTHLIKTRGQQVTLRCSPKSGHDTVSWYQQALGQGPQFIFQYYEEEERQRGNFPDRFSGHQFPNYSSELNVNALLLGDSALYLCASSSTGMASNQPQHFGDGTRLSIL.

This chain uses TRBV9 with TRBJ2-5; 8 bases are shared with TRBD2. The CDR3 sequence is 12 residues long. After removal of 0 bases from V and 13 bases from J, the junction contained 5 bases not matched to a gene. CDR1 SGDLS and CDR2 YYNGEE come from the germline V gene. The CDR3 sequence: CASSVEGTSPYF. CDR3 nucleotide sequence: TGTGCCAGCAGCGTAGAGGGGACTAGTCCGTACTTC.

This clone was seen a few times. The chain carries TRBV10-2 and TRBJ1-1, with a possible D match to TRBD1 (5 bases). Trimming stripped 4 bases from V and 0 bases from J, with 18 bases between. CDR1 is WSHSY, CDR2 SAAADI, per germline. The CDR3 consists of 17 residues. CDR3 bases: TGCGCCAGCAGTGCCCGGCCAGCTGGGGCCGTGAACACTGAAGCTTTCTTT. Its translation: CASSARPAGAVNTEAFF.

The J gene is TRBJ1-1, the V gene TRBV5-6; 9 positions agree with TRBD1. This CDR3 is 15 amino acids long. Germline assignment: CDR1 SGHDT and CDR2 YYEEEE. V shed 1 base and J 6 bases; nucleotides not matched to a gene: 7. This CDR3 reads CASSLTGQGLSEAFF. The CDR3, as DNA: TGTGCCAGCAGCTTGACAGGACAGGGGTTATCTGAAGCTTTCTTT.

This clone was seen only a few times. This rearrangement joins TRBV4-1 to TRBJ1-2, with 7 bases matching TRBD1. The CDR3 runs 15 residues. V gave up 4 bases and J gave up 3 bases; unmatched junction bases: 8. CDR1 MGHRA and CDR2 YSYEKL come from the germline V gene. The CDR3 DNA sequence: TGCGCCAGCAGCCCAGGGGGACAGAAGGACTATGGCTACACCTTC. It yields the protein CASSPGGQKDYGYTF.